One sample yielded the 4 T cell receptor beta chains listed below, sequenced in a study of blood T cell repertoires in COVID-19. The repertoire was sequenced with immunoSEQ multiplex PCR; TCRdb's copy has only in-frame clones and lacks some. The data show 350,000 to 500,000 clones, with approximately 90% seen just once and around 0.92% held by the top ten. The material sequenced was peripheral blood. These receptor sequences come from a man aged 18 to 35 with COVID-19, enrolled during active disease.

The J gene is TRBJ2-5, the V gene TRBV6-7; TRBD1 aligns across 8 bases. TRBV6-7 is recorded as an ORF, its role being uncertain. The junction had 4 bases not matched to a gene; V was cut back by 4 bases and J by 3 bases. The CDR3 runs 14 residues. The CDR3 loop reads CASSSRTGKETQYF. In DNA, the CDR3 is TGTGCCAGCAGTTCGAGGACAGGGAAAGAGACCCAGTACTTC.

CDR3 amino acids: CASSSGASGSGQFF. For the CDR3, the DNA is TGTGCCAGCAGCTCCGGGGCTAGCGGGAGTGGGCAGTTCTTC. The chain links TRBV7-3 to TRBJ2-1, with 10 bases that match TRBD2. Trimming took 4 bases from V and 12 from J; bases not matched to a gene: 9. Germline V gene sequence: CDR1 SGHTA, CDR2 FQGTGA. The CDR3 is 14 amino acids.

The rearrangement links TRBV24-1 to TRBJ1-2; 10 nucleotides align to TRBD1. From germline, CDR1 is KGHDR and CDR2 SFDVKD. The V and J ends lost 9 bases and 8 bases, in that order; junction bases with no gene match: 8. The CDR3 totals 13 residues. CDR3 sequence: CATGGQGIDGYTF. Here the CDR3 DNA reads TGTGCCACCGGGGGACAGGGGATTGACGGCTACACCTTC.

In DNA, the CDR3 is TGTGCCAGCACCCCTTGGCCAGGGTGGTATGGCTACACCTTC. This sequence encodes CASTPWPGWYGYTF. This sequence joins TRBV6-5 and TRBJ1-2; possibly TRBD1 for D (5 bases). V was shortened by 7 bases and J by 5 bases, with 17 bases between the two germline ends. Germline loops: CDR1 MNHEY, CDR2 SVGAGI. The CDR3 sequence is 14 residues long.